The 7 T cell receptor beta chains below come from one sample, sequenced in a study of blood T cell repertoires in COVID-19. The protocol was immunoSEQ multiplex PCR, while the TCRdb copy is restricted to in-frame clones and leaves out a portion. The table shows 15,000 to 20,000 clones, with about 91% occurring only once. Sequenced input: PBMCs or T cells enriched from blood (not recorded which). These receptors were obtained from a woman under 40 who had recovered from COVID-19.

The V call is TRBV30, the J call TRBJ2-1; TRBD1 is a possible D gene (6 bases). V was pared by 4 bases and J by 12 bases, with 16 bases between. This CDR3 has 12 amino acids. CDR1 is GTSNPN and CDR2 is SVGIG in the germline V gene (reference sequence). CDR3 residues: CAWTLSGAGQFF. The CDR3 region has the DNA TGTGCCTGGACCCTCTCAGGGGCCGGGCAGTTCTTC.

The chain combines TRBV2 with TRBJ2-4; TRBD2 matches at 15 bases. With 6 bases clipped from V and 7 bases from J, the junction kept 4 bases outside the gene matches. This CDR3 contains 15 residues. Germline CDR1 reads SNHLY; CDR2 reads FYNNEI. The CDR3 nucleotides are TGTGCCAGCAGCCGGACTAGCGGGGGGGCCAACATTCAGTACTTC. Its translation is CASSRTSGGANIQYF.

This clone has just a few counts. The CDR3 DNA reads TGTGCCAGTAGACCCCTCCCGACTAGCGCCCACGAGCAGTACTTC. Protein: CASRPLPTSAHEQYF. The V and J genes are TRBV19 and TRBJ2-7; TRBD2 agrees at 8 bases. Germline CDR1 and CDR2: LNHDA and SQIVND (reference sequence). J gave up 5 bases and V 6 bases, and 12 bases lay outside the gene matches. The CDR3 is made up of 15 amino acids.

This rearrangement joins TRBV4-1 to TRBJ1-2; D possibly corresponds to TRBD1 (6 bases). V gave up 3 bases and J gave up 1 base, with 18 bases separating them. Germline values: CDR1 MGHRA, CDR2 YSYEKL. CDR3 size: 17 residues. The CDR3 reads CASSHQTTGRNNYGYTF. DNA of the CDR3: TGCGCCAGCAGCCACCAAACGACAGGTAGAAATAACTATGGCTACACCTTC.

The chain's CDR3 is CASSYSTRDQPQHF. CDR3 in DNA: TGTGCCAGCAGTTACTCGACCAGGGATCAGCCCCAGCATTTT. The genes are TRBV6-2 or TRBV6-3 and TRBJ1-5; possibly TRBD1 for D (5 bases). CDR3 length equals 14 residues. Germline values: CDR1 MNHEY, CDR2 SVGEGT. V gave up 0 bases and J gave up 5 bases, with 8 bases separating them.

This clone was observed a few times. J is TRBJ1-2 and V is TRBV18; 8 bases are a match to TRBD1. V trimming: 2 bases; J trimming: 7 bases; junction bases outside the gene matches: 9. The CDR3 runs 15 residues. The germline V gene has CDR1 KGHSH and CDR2 LQKENI. The CDR3: CASSPVGDRGRGYTF. The CDR3 DNA sequence: TGTGCCAGCTCACCAGTTGGAGACAGGGGTCGTGGCTACACCTTC.

The rearrangement uses TRBV5-1 and TRBJ1-2; 9 bases are a match to TRBD1. V was pared by 3 bases and J by 2 bases, with 2 bases of the junction left unmatched. The CDR3 totals 14 residues. CDR1 is SGHRS, CDR2 YFSETQ, per germline. The CDR3 is CASSSGTGNYGYTF. CDR3 bases: TGCGCCAGCAGCTCGGGGACAGGGAACTATGGCTACACCTTC.